The 8 T cell receptor beta chains below come from one sample, sequenced in a study of Graves' ophthalmopathy and Graves' hyperthyroidism. RNA transcripts provided the template for amplifying TCR beta CDR3 regions. HTBI-primed first-round RT-PCR preceded second-round multiplex PCR. TCRdb processed the multiplex PCR reads anew with MiXCR; each CDR3 protein has one entry. The table records 200,000 to 250,000 distinct CDR3 sequences, roughly 29% of them present only once. The sample was peripheral blood. These receptors were collected from a man aged 45-65 years with Graves' ophthalmopathy.

V usage is TRBV30 and J usage is TRBJ2-5; weak D call: TRBD2 (6 bases). The CDR3 covers 14 residues. The V end was cut by 1 base, the J end by 4 bases, with 13 bases between. Germline lookup yields CDR1 GTSNPN and CDR2 SVGIG (reference sequence). The CDR3 region has the DNA TGTGCCTGGAGTGCCCCCGGGGGATCAGAGACCCAGTACTTC. Translation: CAWSAPGGSETQYF.

This clonotype appeared many times. The chain is built from TRBV7-2 and TRBJ2-3, with 13 bases aligning to TRBD2. The CDR3 length is 16 residues. The V gene end was trimmed by 4 bases and the J gene end by 2 bases; junction bases not matched to a gene: 3. Germline V lookup: CDR1 SGHTA, CDR2 FQGNSA. CDR3 loop: CASSSGLAGATDTQYF. CDR3 bases: TGTGCCAGCAGCTCCGGACTAGCGGGAGCCACAGATACGCAGTATTTT.

This clonotype was seen at least ten times. The chain links TRBV2 to TRBJ1-1; D not certain. Deletions cut 3 bases from V and 1 base from J, with 6 bases between. CDR3 size: 13 residues. The germline V gene has CDR1 SNHLY and CDR2 FYNNEI. The CDR3 DNA follows: TGTGCCAGCAGTGATAACCCGAACACTGAAGCTTTCTTT. Translating gives CASSDNPNTEAFF.

The chain joins TRBV5-1 to TRBJ1-2, with TRBD1 matching over 8 bases. The germline gives CDR1 SGHRS, CDR2 YFSETQ. This CDR3 comprises 14 residues. J was trimmed by 7 bases and V by 2 bases; bases with no gene match: 7. The DNA of the CDR3 is TGCGCCAGCAGCTTTGTTTACAGGGGGACTGGCTACACCTTC. Translating it yields CASSFVYRGTGYTF.

Ten or more counts support this clonotype. The chain employs TRBV27 and TRBJ1-2; 8 nucleotides align to TRBD1. The CDR3 is made up of 17 amino acids. Germline V gives CDR1 MNHEY, CDR2 SMNVEV (reference sequence). With 6 bases clipped from V and 4 bases from J, the junction kept 16 bases outside the gene matches. CDR3 in amino acids: CASSFQPFDRGGYGYTF. CDR3 coding DNA: TGTGCCAGCAGCTTCCAACCATTTGACAGGGGCGGCTATGGCTACACCTTC.

A word on this clonotype: The junction differs from germline at one of its ends, possibly a read error. The rearrangement joins TRBV12-3 or TRBV12-4 to TRBJ2-7; 7 nucleotides match TRBD1. This CDR3 has 14 residues. CDR3 nucleotide sequence: TGTGCCAACAATAAGGGGGACAGCTCCGACGAGCAGTACTTC. It is translated as CANNKGDSSDEQYF.

The chain uses TRBV2 and TRBJ1-1; D gene ambiguous. CDR1 and CDR2 from the germline V gene are SNHLY and FYNNEI. CDR3 length: 14 amino acids. Trimming stripped 3 bases from V and 5 bases from J, with 13 bases between. The CDR3 spells CASSEERVETEAFF. CDR3 DNA: TGTGCCAGCAGTGAGGAAAGGGTGGAAACTGAAGCTTTCTTT.

This clonotype has at least ten counts. V usage is TRBV18 and J usage is TRBJ1-2, with 8 positions matching TRBD1. CDR3 length equals 13 residues. Germline V CDR1 and CDR2: KGHSH, LQKENI. V dropped 8 bases and J dropped 3; count of bases not matched to a gene: 5. In nucleotides, the CDR3 is TGTGCCAGCCGTGGGGGACAGGACTATGGCTACACCTTC. It codes for CASRGGQDYGYTF. The complete variable domain, with remaining parts taken from reference TRBV18 and TRBJ1-2, reads NAGVMQNPRHLVRRRGQEARLRCSPMKGHSHVYWYRQLPEEGLKFMVYLQKENIIDESGMPKERFSAEFPKEGPSILRIQQVVRGDSAAYFCASRGGQDYGYTFGSGTRLTVV.